The clone carrying this TCR beta chain was seen at least ten times. This specimen belongs to a study of T cells in Graves' hyperthyroidism and ophthalmopathy. Stable Graves' hyperthyroidism meant no ophthalmopathy progression within 18 months. Hyperthyroidism, newly diagnosed and lasting under 2 months, affected patients aged 18 to 65. Amplified TCR beta CDR3 regions came from RNA transcripts. Primed by the HTBI set, a first-round RT-PCR was run on the TCR CDR3. A single record per CDR3 protein comes from TCRdb applying MiXCR to the multiplex PCR reads. The sample consists of about 420,000 distinct CDR3 sequences, around 15% of them appearing once. The CDR3 covers 15 residues. The germline CDR1 and CDR2 sequences are MDHEN and SYDVKM. The V end was cut by 6 bases, the J end by 3 bases, with 15 bases between.

The clonotype was recovered from a woman aged 18-29 years with Graves' hyperthyroidism. Sequenced material: blood. The chain combines TRBV28 with TRBJ2-4; D tentatively reads TRBD1 or TRBD2 (5 bases each). In DNA, the CDR3 is TGTGCCAGCAGGAAAAGGGGAGTAGACAAAAACATTCAGTACTTC. Amino acid sequence: CASRKRGVDKNIQYF.